This passage covers 30 T cell receptor beta chains from one sample sequenced in a study of PD-L1 blockade in urothelial cancer. Sequenced by immunoSEQ multiplex PCR; TCRdb stores in-frame clones only, minus some. Here the sample spans some 40,000 clones, roughly four fifths being singletons. The source material was PBMCs, sampled around atezolizumab (anti-PD-L1) treatment. These receptor sequences come from a man aged 55 to 69 with urothelial cancer.

This rearrangement joins TRBV9 to TRBJ2-3, with D tentatively TRBD1 (6 bases). In germline, CDR1 is SGDLS, CDR2 YYNGEE. The CDR3 spans 14 residues. Trimming removed 0 bases from V and 1 base from J, with 6 bases in between. The CDR3 bases are TGTGCCAGCAGCGTAGGACAGGGCACAGATACGCAGTATTTT. It yields the protein CASSVGQGTDTQYF. Using reference TRBV9 and TRBJ2-3 for the parts outside the CDR3, the full variable domain is DSGVTQTPKHLITATGQRVTLRCSPRSGDLSVYWYQQSLDQGLQFLIQYYNGEERAKGNILERFSAQQFPDLHSELNLSSLELGDSALYFCASSVGQGTDTQYFGPGTRLTVL.

The CDR3 here is CASSLSAVSSGNTIYF. DNA of the CDR3: TGTGCCAGCAGCTTAAGCGCCGTCAGCTCTGGAAACACCATATATTTT. V is TRBV7-6 and J is TRBJ1-3; D ambiguous. V lost 2 bases, J lost 0 bases, and 11 bases lay in between. Germline assignment: CDR1 SGHVS and CDR2 FNYEAQ. This CDR3 is 16 amino acids long.

This clone was seen just once. J is TRBJ1-5 and V is TRBV11-2; D ambiguous. CDR3 size: 13 residues. The V gene's germline CDR1 is SGHAT and CDR2 FQNNGV. V lost 2 bases, J lost 3 bases, and 5 bases lay in between. CDR3 coding DNA: TGTGCCAGCAGCTTAACTCTCAATCAGCCCCAGCATTTT. Translation gives CASSLTLNQPQHF.

The J gene is TRBJ2-3, the V gene TRBV10-3, with 11 bases that match TRBD1. V lost 3 bases, J lost 1 base, and 3 bases stayed unmatched. Germline values: CDR1 ENHRY, CDR2 SYGVKD. This CDR3 has 16 residues. CDR3 coding DNA: TGTGCCATCAGTGACCTGGGACAGGGGGGCACAGATACGCAGTATTTT. Translation: CAISDLGQGGTDTQYF.

This chain joins TRBV27 and TRBJ2-3; 16 nucleotides line up with TRBD2. This CDR3 spans 17 amino acids. Unmatched junction bases numbered 7, after V lost 2 bases and J lost 8 bases. CDR1 and CDR2 (germline): MNHEY, SMNVEV (reference sequence). CDR3 sequence reads: CASSLPGTSGGAGTQYF. In DNA form, the CDR3 reads TGTGCCAGCAGTTTACCCGGGACTAGCGGGGGGGCGGGTACGCAGTATTTT.

The chain is built from TRBV5-1 and TRBJ1-1; 8 nucleotides agree with TRBD1. The V gene end was trimmed by 4 bases and the J gene end by 1 base; junction bases not matched to a gene: 3. Per the germline V gene, CDR1 is SGHRS and CDR2 is YFSETQ. This CDR3 is built from 14 residues. The CDR3 spells CASSKTGENTEAFF. CDR3 nucleotide sequence: TGCGCCAGCAGCAAGACAGGGGAGAACACTGAAGCTTTCTTT.

The V and J genes are TRBV30 and TRBJ2-4; D is unresolved. CDR1 and CDR2 from the germline V gene are GTSNPN and SVGIG (reference sequence). This CDR3 is built from 12 residues. The V end lost 3 bases, the J end lost 0 bases, and 3 bases lay between the germline ends. In nucleotides, the CDR3 is TGTGCCTGGAGCAGAGCCAAAAACATTCAGTACTTC. It is translated as CAWSRAKNIQYF.

This clone was observed once. The rearrangement uses TRBV28 and TRBJ1-3, with 7 bases that match TRBD1. V gave up 3 bases and J gave up 0 bases; unmatched junction bases: 2. The germline V gene encodes CDR1 MDHEN and CDR2 SYDVKM. The CDR3 has 15 amino acids. CDR3 protein: CASSFDRDSGNTIYF. As DNA, the CDR3 is TGTGCCAGCAGTTTCGACAGGGACTCTGGAAACACCATATATTTT.

This clone was detected a few times. The J gene is TRBJ1-6, the V gene TRBV5-6, with 9 bases identical to TRBD1. The CDR3 has 15 residues. Germline CDR1 is SGHDT and CDR2 is YYEEEE. Losses at the gene ends were 4 bases for V and 7 bases for J; bases not matched to a gene: 6. DNA of the CDR3: TGTGCCAGCAGCCTCGTGGACAGGGGCAATTCACCCCTCCACTTT. Translation gives CASSLVDRGNSPLHF.

V is TRBV28 and J is TRBJ2-3; the match to TRBD2 covers 8 bases. Looked up from germline, CDR1 is MDHEN and CDR2 is SYDVKM. The CDR3 covers 16 residues. V trimming: 1 base; J trimming: 1 base; junction bases outside the gene matches: 4. The CDR3 here is CASSLSGGTGTDTQYF. The CDR3 region has the DNA TGTGCCAGCAGTTTATCGGGGGGGACTGGCACAGATACGCAGTATTTT.

This clone was detected a few times. V and J are TRBV6-1 and TRBJ1-1, with TRBD1 matching over 11 bases. This CDR3 spans 15 amino acids. Germline CDR1 is MNHNS and CDR2 is SASEGT. V gave up 3 bases and J gave up 3 bases; unmatched junction bases: 3. CDR3 DNA: TGTGCCAGCAGTGATACGGGACAGGGGGACACTGAAGCTTTCTTT. Translating gives CASSDTGQGDTEAFF.

This chain connects TRBV4-1 to TRBJ1-2; D gene unclear. CDR1 and CDR2 from the germline V gene are MGHRA and YSYEKL. Between the trimmed V and J ends, which lost 0 bases and 2 bases, there was a span of 13 bases. The CDR3 is 16 residues long. The CDR3 here is CASSQDVHHGNYGYTF. The DNA of the CDR3 is TGCGCCAGCAGCCAAGACGTTCATCACGGGAACTATGGCTACACCTTC.

V gene TRBV28 combines with J gene TRBJ1-2; D uncertain. The CDR3 is 12 residues long. Trimming removed 5 bases from V and 4 bases from J, with 8 bases in between. The germline V gene has CDR1 MDHEN and CDR2 SYDVKM. CDR3 residues: CASSDRLYGYTF. The CDR3 DNA reads as TGTGCCAGCAGTGACCGACTCTATGGCTACACCTTC.

The V call is TRBV5-1, the J call TRBJ2-7, with 12 positions matching TRBD1. The germline V gene has CDR1 SGHRS and CDR2 YFSETQ. CDR3 size: 16 residues. J gave up 7 bases and V 1 base, and 9 bases lay outside the gene matches. CDR3 coding DNA: TGCGCCAGCAGCTTGAGCGGTGGGACAGGGGGCGTAGAGCAGTACTTC. It encodes CASSLSGGTGGVEQYF.

This chain joins TRBV11-3 and TRBJ1-6; 8 nucleotides line up with TRBD1. Germline CDR1 is SGHNT and CDR2 is YENEEA. V lost 5 bases to trimming and J lost 10 bases; unmatched junction nucleotides: 7. The CDR3 totals 14 residues. The CDR3, as DNA: TGTGCCAGCAGCCCTCGGTCAGGGGGCTCACCCCTCCACTTT. Residues: CASSPRSGGSPLHF. The full variable domain, its missing parts supplied by reference TRBV11-3 and TRBJ1-6, is EAGVVQSPRYKIIEKKQPVAFWCNPISGHNTLYWYLQNLGQGPELLIRYENEEAVDDSQLPKDRFSAERLKGVDSTLKIQPAELGDSAVYLCASSPRSGGSPLHFGNGTRLTVT.

The chain links TRBV19 to TRBJ1-5, with 8 bases lining up with TRBD1. V dropped 7 bases and J dropped 3; count of bases not matched to a gene: 5. Germline CDR1 LNHDA, CDR2 SQIVND (reference sequence). The length of the CDR3 is 14 residues. CDR3 residues: CASTLTGDNQPQHF. As DNA, the CDR3 is TGTGCCAGTACCCTGACAGGGGACAATCAGCCCCAGCATTTT.

The gene calls are TRBV29-1 and TRBJ2-5; TRBD1 aligns across 11 bases. The CDR3 is 15 amino acids. Germline CDR1 SQVTM, CDR2 ANQGSEA. Trimming cost V 7 bases and J 5 bases; bases outside gene matches: 12. CDR3 sequence: CSAGTGGPVRETQYF. The CDR3 coding sequence is TGCAGCGCCGGGACAGGGGGACCGGTCAGGGAGACCCAGTACTTC.

This chain uses TRBV19 with TRBJ1-5; D might be TRBD1 (5 bases). The V end lost 10 bases, the J end lost 11 bases, and 15 bases lay between the germline ends. Looked up from germline, CDR1 is LNHDA and CDR2 is SQIVND (reference sequence). The CDR3 covers 11 residues. The CDR3 reads CATTNGGAQHF. DNA of the CDR3: TGTGCCACCACTAACGGGGGGGCCCAGCATTTT.

The genes are TRBV18 and TRBJ1-4; 8 bases agree with TRBD1. The germline V gene has CDR1 KGHSH and CDR2 LQKENI. Losses at the gene ends were 3 bases for V and 4 bases for J; bases not matched to a gene: 1. The CDR3 extends over 14 amino acids. CDR3 sequence: CASSPTGVNEKLFF. In nucleotides, the CDR3 is TGTGCCAGCTCACCGACAGGGGTTAATGAAAAACTGTTTTTT.

This clone was observed a handful of times. V gene TRBV5-4 combines with J gene TRBJ1-5, with a tentative D call TRBD1 (6 bases). This CDR3 is built from 15 residues. The V gene's germline CDR1 is SGHNT and CDR2 YYREEE (reference sequence). With 1 base removed from V and 3 bases from J, the gap between germline ends came to 11 bases. The CDR3: CASSLNGQLNQPQHF. Here the CDR3 DNA reads TGTGCCAGCAGCTTGAACGGACAGCTCAATCAGCCCCAGCATTTT.

This chain joins TRBV18 and TRBJ1-1, with a tentative D call TRBD1 (6 bases). The V gene's germline CDR1 is KGHSH and CDR2 LQKENI. The V end was cut by 1 base, the J end by 5 bases, with 17 bases between. The CDR3 is 16 amino acids. CDR3 sequence (DNA): TGTGCCAGCTCACCACTACCGGGACACGGGAGGACTGAAGCTTTCTTT. It specifies CASSPLPGHGRTEAFF.

As to this clone: The junction does not match germline at one end; this may be a read error. The genes are TRBV5-6 and TRBJ1-2, with D unclear. This CDR3 is 14 amino acids long. CDR1 is SGHDT, CDR2 YYEEEE, per germline. CDR3: CASILGAANYGYTF. DNA of the CDR3: TGTGCCAGCATCTTGGGAGCTGCTAACTATGGCTACACCTTC.

The CDR3 DNA follows: TGTGCCAGCAGTTTATTCGGGACAGGGCGGAAAGATACGCAGTATTTT. It is translated as CASSLFGTGRKDTQYF. The chain combines TRBV28 with TRBJ2-3, with TRBD1 matching over 9 bases. The V and J ends lost 1 base and 5 bases, in that order; junction bases with no gene match: 7. CDR3 length equals 16 residues. Germline CDR1 reads MDHEN; CDR2 reads SYDVKM. The whole variable domain, remainder taken from reference TRBV28 and TRBJ2-3, is DVKVTQSSRYLVKRTGEKVFLECVQDMDHENMFWYRQDPGLGLRLIYFSYDVKMKEKGDIPEGYSVSREKKERFSLILESASTNQTSMYLCASSLFGTGRKDTQYFGPGTRLTVL.

J is TRBJ2-3 and V is TRBV19, with D tentatively TRBD2 (7 bases). This CDR3 is 13 amino acids long. Per germline, CDR1 LNHDA and CDR2 SQIVND (reference sequence). Between the trimmed V and J ends, which lost 10 bases and 3 bases, there was a span of 14 bases. The CDR3 here is CAISRGGTDTQYF. The CDR3 nucleotides read TGTGCCATATCAAGGGGGGGAACAGATACGCAGTATTTT.

The chain carries TRBV7-3 and TRBJ2-2; possible D gene TRBD2, 5 bases. Germline loops: CDR1 SGHTA, CDR2 FQGTGA. The CDR3 loop spans 17 amino acids. V was shortened by 1 base and J by 6 bases, with 18 bases between the two germline ends. This chain's CDR3 is CASSLNPRGTEAGELFF. In nucleotides, the CDR3 is TGTGCCAGCAGCTTAAACCCTCGCGGTACGGAGGCCGGGGAGCTGTTTTTT.

The gene calls are TRBV9 and TRBJ2-1; perhaps TRBD2 as D (7 bases). Trimming took off 3 bases at V and 2 bases at J, with 18 bases between the two ends. The length of the CDR3 is 17 residues. The germline V gene has CDR1 SGDLS and CDR2 YYNGEE. The chain's CDR3 is CASSAPELGGAYNEQFF. The CDR3, as DNA: TGTGCCAGCAGCGCCCCTGAGCTAGGGGGGGCCTACAATGAGCAGTTCTTC.

The chain recombines TRBV7-2 with TRBJ1-2; D gene ambiguous. Deletions cut 5 bases from V and 8 bases from J, with 12 bases between. This CDR3 comprises 12 residues. The V gene's germline CDR1 is SGHTA and CDR2 FQGNSA. The CDR3 DNA is TGTGCCAGCAGCCTACCCCTCCTGGGCTACACCTTC. This sequence encodes CASSLPLLGYTF.

The V gene is TRBV7-2, the J gene TRBJ1-2; 8 bases line up with TRBD1. Germline V gives CDR1 SGHTA, CDR2 FQGNSA. The CDR3 length is 14 residues. The J segment lost 4 bases and the V segment lost 4 bases, leaving 5 bases of the junction unmatched. Written as DNA, the CDR3 is TGTGCCAGCAGCTCAACAGGGGGGGGCTATGGCTACACCTTC. Translated: CASSSTGGGYGYTF.

V is TRBV5-4 and J is TRBJ2-3; 7 positions agree with TRBD2. V shed 7 bases, J shed 5 bases, and the junction held 10 bases outside the gene matches. The CDR3 consists of 14 residues. The germline gives CDR1 SGHNT, CDR2 YYREEE (reference sequence). CDR3 residues: CASSGRGVGDTQYF. CDR3 DNA: TGTGCCAGCTCGGGGAGGGGTGTGGGAGATACGCAGTATTTT.

The V and J genes are TRBV6-1 and TRBJ2-3, with D maybe TRBD1 (5 bases). V lost 4 bases to trimming and J lost 2 bases, with 10 bases between them. The CDR3 is 14 amino acids. The germline gives CDR1 MNHNS, CDR2 SASEGT. CDR3 nucleotide sequence: TGTGCCAGCAGTGGTAGACAGACCACAGATACGCAGTATTTT. Translation gives CASSGRQTTDTQYF.